This T cell receptor (beta chain) was observed in a study of T cells after somatic rescue of genetic block. Using immunoSEQ multiplex PCR, the repertoire was profiled, and TCRdb retains in-frame clones only, with some absent. The repertoire holds 68,000 or so clones, 85% to 95% seen once, with 2.9% in the top ten. This clone was picked up one time. This TCR was recovered from a man in his forties. Sequencing was done on a sample of peripheral blood mononuclear cells (PBMCs).

CDR3 DNA: TGCGCCAGCAGCAACCAGGGGGGGACCACCGGGGAGCTGTTTTTT. It specifies CASSNQGGTTGELFF. This sequence joins TRBV4-1 and TRBJ2-2; D might be TRBD1 or TRBD2, each matching 7 bases. This CDR3 contains 15 residues. Deletions cut 5 bases from V and 4 bases from J, with 14 bases between. From germline, CDR1 is MGHRA and CDR2 YSYEKL.